What follows describes a single T cell receptor (beta chain). Per the original methods: Counts of nucleated cells, estimated from reference gene primer amplification, were obtained. Data came from immunoSEQ multiplex PCR; TCRdb stores just in-frame clones and leaves some out. The D gene and trimming were derived from the DNA, and the V and J assignments and clone size from that table. The sample records 100,000 to 120,000 clones, about nine tenths being singletons. This sample stems from a study of blood T cell repertoires in COVID-19. Background on the study: COVID-19 samples collected from the United States, Italy and Spain covered acute and convalescent phases. The cDNA or gDNA used as material had been derived from T cells, B-cell-depleted T cells, or PBMCs.

Germline values: CDR1 GTSNPN, CDR2 SVGIG (reference sequence). The CDR3 has 15 amino acids. V was cut by 3 bases and J by 4 bases, with 19 bases left in between. The V call is TRBV30, the J call TRBJ2-7; D might be TRBD1 (6 bases). The receptor's source is a woman between 45 and 65 years old with acute or convalescent COVID-19. Sequenced input: peripheral blood. CDR3 in DNA: TGTGCCTGGAGGAAGAGGGGGACATTATTTTACGAGCAGTACTTC. It codes for CAWRKRGTLFYEQYF.